Listed here are 24 T cell receptor beta chains from one sample, sequenced in a study of cytomegalovirus exposure and HLA in healthy donors. The data were produced by immunoSEQ multiplex PCR, yet TCRdb's version contains in-frame clones alone and is incomplete. The table has hundreds of thousands of clones, 87% seen once. Source material: PBMCs. All receptors derive from a man between 18 and 35 years old in good health and CMV-seronegative.

DNA for the CDR3: TGCGCCAGCAGCCAAGATCCGCGGGATAGGCATGAGCAGTTCTTC. It encodes CASSQDPRDRHEQFF. The rearrangement uses TRBV4-3 and TRBJ2-1; the D gene is possibly TRBD2 (6 bases). Trimming took off 0 bases at V and 8 bases at J, with 14 bases between the two ends. CDR3 length equals 15 residues. CDR1 LGHNA and CDR2 YSLEER come from the germline V gene.

V is TRBV27 and J is TRBJ2-7, with D perhaps TRBD2 (6 bases). The CDR3 is made up of 13 amino acids. V lost 6 bases and J lost 4, with 13 bases in between. Germline-derived CDR1 and CDR2 are MNHEY and SMNVEV (reference sequence). CDR3 nucleotides: TGTGCCAGCAGCCTCTTTGGAGGGTACGAGCAGTACTTC. Protein product: CASSLFGGYEQYF.

This chain joins TRBV19 and TRBJ1-2; 11 bases are shared with TRBD1. The CDR3 length is 14 residues. Germline V gene lookup returns CDR1 LNHDA and CDR2 SQIVND (reference sequence). Trimming took 4 bases from V and 8 from J; bases not matched to a gene: 6. This CDR3 is CASSTDRGRWGYTF. CDR3 sequence (DNA): TGTGCCAGTAGTACGGACAGGGGGCGTTGGGGCTACACCTTC.

This sequence joins TRBV5-1 and TRBJ2-1, with TRBD1 identical over 7 bases. Germline trimming cut 5 bases from V and 6 bases from J; bases unmatched to any gene: 5. The germline CDR1 and CDR2 sequences are SGHRS and YFSETQ. The CDR3 has 13 residues. CDR3 in DNA: TGCGCCAGCAGGGACAGGTATTCCAATGAGCAGTTCTTC. Amino acids: CASRDRYSNEQFF. The variable domain in full, completed from reference TRBV5-1 and TRBJ2-1, reads KAGVTQTPRYLIKTRGQQVTLSCSPISGHRSVSWYQQTPGQGLQFLFEYFSETQRNKGNFPGRFSGRQFSNSRSEMNVSTLELGDSALYLCASRDRYSNEQFFGPGTRLTVL.

V is TRBV11-2 and J is TRBJ2-1; D possibly corresponds to TRBD2 (6 bases). Trimming left V 5 bases short and J 7 bases short, with 24 bases between. Germline-derived CDR1 and CDR2 are SGHAT and FQNNGV. The CDR3 spans 17 residues. CDR3: CASSVSLAKGAGNEQFF. CDR3 DNA: TGTGCCAGCAGCGTATCTCTAGCGAAAGGGGCTGGTAATGAGCAGTTCTTC.

There are a few counts of this clone. V usage is TRBV27 and J usage is TRBJ2-1, with D possibly matching TRBD1 (5 bases). CDR3 length equals 15 residues. V lost 3 bases to trimming and J lost 5 bases, with 14 bases between them. Germline CDR1 is MNHEY and CDR2 is SMNVEV (reference sequence). CDR3 coding DNA: TGTGCCAGCAGTTTGGCAGGGCCCCCAGACAATGAGCAGTTCTTC. This gives the protein CASSLAGPPDNEQFF.

This chain connects TRBV4-1 to TRBJ2-3; 14 nucleotides match TRBD2. J gave up 8 bases and V 4 bases, and 11 bases lay outside the gene matches. CDR3 size: 17 residues. The V gene's germline CDR1 is MGHRA and CDR2 YSYEKL. The CDR3 DNA is TGCGCCAGCAGCCCCATGACTAGCGGGAGGGCGTGGGCTACGCAGTATTTT. Translating it yields CASSPMTSGRAWATQYF.

The rearrangement uses TRBV5-1 and TRBJ2-1; 7 bases line up with TRBD2. The J segment lost 6 bases and the V segment lost 4 bases, leaving 13 bases of the junction unmatched. The CDR3 is 16 amino acids. Germline CDR1 reads SGHRS; CDR2 reads YFSETQ. The CDR3 sequence: CASSARLASNLNEQFF. The CDR3 bases are TGCGCCAGCAGCGCGAGACTAGCTAGTAATCTCAATGAGCAGTTCTTC.

The V gene is TRBV5-1, the J gene TRBJ1-6; D unclear. The CDR3 is 15 residues long. The V end lost 0 bases, the J end lost 8 bases, and 12 bases lay between the germline ends. Germline CDR1 and CDR2: SGHRS and YFSETQ. The CDR3 loop is CASSLAGADYSPLHF. Here the CDR3 DNA reads TGCGCCAGCAGCTTGGCCGGAGCCGATTATTCACCCCTCCACTTT. The full variable domain, its missing parts supplied by reference TRBV5-1 and TRBJ1-6, is KAGVTQTPRYLIKTRGQQVTLSCSPISGHRSVSWYQQTPGQGLQFLFEYFSETQRNKGNFPGRFSGRQFSNSRSEMNVSTLELGDSALYLCASSLAGADYSPLHFGNGTRLTVT.

V is TRBV28 and J is TRBJ1-5; D is perhaps TRBD1 (6 bases). V lost 2 bases and J 7 bases, leaving 18 bases between the germline ends. This CDR3 is 16 amino acids long. Germline values: CDR1 MDHEN, CDR2 SYDVKM. The DNA of the CDR3 is TGTGCCAGCAGTTTAGAGGGTCAGGGGAGGGGGCAGCCCCAGCATTTT. Its protein is CASSLEGQGRGQPQHF.

This clone is deemed medium-sized. The V and J genes are TRBV7-9 and TRBJ1-1; D is unclear. The germline V and J ends were trimmed by 1 base and 7 bases, with 7 bases remaining between them. Germline V gives CDR1 SEHNR, CDR2 FQNEAQ (reference sequence). The CDR3 runs to 12 residues. The CDR3 coding sequence is TGTGCCAGCAGCTTAGGAAGCCTTGAAGCTTTCTTT. Translating it yields CASSLGSLEAFF.

The V call is TRBV19, the J call TRBJ1-6, with 9 bases matching TRBD1. The ends lost 6 bases at V and 6 bases at J; junction bases unmatched: 3. The CDR3 totals 14 residues. Germline V gene sequence: CDR1 LNHDA, CDR2 SQIVND (reference sequence). The CDR3 nucleotides are TGTGCCAGTAGGCCGGGACAGGGTAATTCACCCCTCCACTTT. The encoded protein is CASRPGQGNSPLHF.

The rearrangement joins TRBV7-2 to TRBJ1-2; tentatively, D is TRBD1 (6 bases). The V gene lost 2 bases and the J gene lost 4 bases, with 11 bases spanning the gap. CDR1 is SGHTA and CDR2 is FQGNSA in the germline V gene. This CDR3 has 14 amino acids. In nucleotides, the CDR3 is TGTGCCAGCAGCTTATACGAGGGGGTCTATGGCTACACCTTC. Translated: CASSLYEGVYGYTF.

This clone has a single count. The gene calls are TRBV18 and TRBJ2-5; 7 bases match TRBD1. The germline gives CDR1 KGHSH, CDR2 LQKENI. V lost 3 bases to trimming and J lost 5 bases; unmatched junction nucleotides: 12. This CDR3 is built from 16 residues. The CDR3 loop is CASSPATGQSGETQYF. The CDR3 coding sequence is TGTGCCAGCTCACCCGCGACAGGGCAGAGTGGGGAGACCCAGTACTTC. Full variable domain (missing parts from reference TRBV18 and TRBJ2-5): NAGVMQNPRHLVRRRGQEARLRCSPMKGHSHVYWYRQLPEEGLKFMVYLQKENIIDESGMPKERFSAEFPKEGPSILRIQQVVRGDSAAYFCASSPATGQSGETQYFGPGTRLLVL.

This clone came up a few times. This sequence joins TRBV2 and TRBJ1-5, with 7 bases aligning to TRBD1. Germline CDR1 SNHLY, CDR2 FYNNEI. The V segment lost 8 bases and the J segment 6 bases; nucleotides outside the gene matches: 4. This CDR3 has 12 residues. The CDR3 sequence is CASHQGVQPQHF. CDR3 DNA sequence: TGTGCCAGCCACCAGGGGGTTCAGCCCCAGCATTTT.

The chain links TRBV7-3 to TRBJ2-1, with D uncertain. In germline, CDR1 is SGHTA, CDR2 FQGTGA. Trimming removed 2 bases from V and 7 bases from J, with 9 bases in between. This CDR3 is 13 amino acids long. The CDR3 bases are TGTGCCAGCAGCTTATACGAGCCGAATGAGCAGTTCTTC. This codes for CASSLYEPNEQFF.

This sequence joins TRBV27 and TRBJ2-1; D might be TRBD1 (6 bases). Deletions cut 2 bases from V and 4 bases from J, with 15 bases between. The germline V gene encodes CDR1 MNHEY and CDR2 SMNVEV (reference sequence). This CDR3 comprises 16 residues. DNA of the CDR3: TGTGCCAGCAGTTTACCGGAACAACAGGGTTACAATGAGCAGTTCTTC. Translated, it gives CASSLPEQQGYNEQFF.

This clone was counted only a few times. The chain joins TRBV7-9 to TRBJ1-2; the match to TRBD1 covers 7 bases. CDR3 length: 14 residues. Trimming removed 1 base from V and 8 bases from J; junction bases left unmatched: 7. Germline V gene data show CDR1 as SEHNR and CDR2 as FQNEAQ (reference sequence). The CDR3 DNA is TGTGCCAGCAGCTTAGGACAGGGAAGAGGGGGCTACACCTTC. Its translation is CASSLGQGRGGYTF.

The J gene is TRBJ2-3, the V gene TRBV7-3; TRBD1 is a possible D gene (7 bases). From germline, CDR1 is SGHTA and CDR2 FQGTGA. Trimming took 5 bases from V and 0 from J, leaving 21 bases between them. The CDR3 has 18 residues. DNA of the CDR3: TGTGCCAGCAGCACAACCACTTCGACAGGGACTAGCACAGATACGCAGTATTTT. This sequence encodes CASSTTTSTGTSTDTQYF.

This clone appeared a single time. The chain has TRBV27 and TRBJ2-3; 11 bases agree with TRBD2. V was clipped by 4 bases and J by 6 bases; unmatched bases: 3. Germline V gene sequence: CDR1 MNHEY, CDR2 SMNVEV (reference sequence). The length of the CDR3 is 14 residues. The CDR3 loop is CASSSSGRFDTQYF. CDR3 in DNA: TGTGCCAGCAGTTCTAGCGGGAGGTTCGATACGCAGTATTTT.

The chain has TRBV11-2 and TRBJ2-1; weak D call: TRBD1 (6 bases). Germline V lookup: CDR1 SGHAT, CDR2 FQNNGV. V lost 3 bases to trimming and J lost 1 base, with 10 bases between them. The CDR3 is 15 residues long. The DNA of the CDR3 is TGTGCCAGCAGCTTTGGCACAGGGTCCTACAATGAGCAGTTCTTC. Protein: CASSFGTGSYNEQFF.

The rearrangement links TRBV27 to TRBJ1-2, with a possible D match to TRBD1 (6 bases). The CDR3 consists of 12 residues. CDR1 is MNHEY and CDR2 is SMNVEV in the germline V gene (reference sequence). V shed 9 bases and J shed 4 bases, with 12 bases lying between them. The CDR3 sequence is CASADSSYGYTF. DNA for the CDR3: TGTGCCAGTGCGGACAGCTCCTATGGCTACACCTTC.

This sequence joins TRBV2 and TRBJ2-7, with 8 bases that match TRBD1. Germline V gene data show CDR1 as SNHLY and CDR2 as FYNNEI. The CDR3 covers 12 residues. V was pared by 11 bases and J by 4 bases, with 7 bases of the junction left unmatched. The CDR3 region is CARGTGPYEQYF. The CDR3, as DNA: TGTGCCCGAGGGACAGGACCTTACGAGCAGTACTTC.

CDR3 region: CASSPTTGSDGYTF. The CDR3 region has the DNA TGTGCCAGCAGCCCAACGACAGGGTCGGATGGCTACACCTTC. The chain carries TRBV12-1 and TRBJ1-2; TRBD1 was called by the table and not checked on the DNA. TRBV12-1 is reported as a pseudogene. CDR3 length: 14 residues.